The clone carrying this T cell receptor beta chain has a count of ten or more. The template used for profiling TCR beta VDJ and CDR3 was genomic DNA. MiXCR, applied by TCRdb to the reads, yields one record per CDR3 protein. This sample has approximately 300,000 distinct CDR3 sequences, with 56% found just once. This sample is part of a study of CD8+CD57+ T cells in acquired aplastic anemia. Study background: The mean DNA yield obtained from sorted CD4+ and CD8+ cells came to around 3 ug.

Individuals selected for sequencing had exhibited CD8+CD57+ cell expansion on flow cytometry. The blood sampling took place in patients who had so far received no therapy. Per germline, CDR1 SGHRS and CDR2 YFSETQ. The length of the CDR3 is 12 residues. V lost 4 bases and J 7 bases, leaving 9 bases between the germline ends. J is TRBJ2-1 and V is TRBV5-1; weak D call: TRBD2 (5 bases). The receptor was derived from a human donor with aplastic anemia. Sequenced: sorted CD4+, CD8+, or CD8+CD57+ T cells (not recorded which) from PBMCs. CDR3 protein: CASSAGVNEQFF. In DNA, the CDR3 is TGCGCCAGCAGCGCCGGGGTAAATGAGCAGTTCTTC.